This TCR beta chain was identified during a study of blood T cell repertoires in COVID-19. The ends lost 4 bases at V and 5 bases at J; junction bases unmatched: 2. This CDR3 is built from 13 residues. The germline V gene has CDR1 LNHDA and CDR2 SQIVND (reference sequence). Only in-frame clones appear in the TCRdb table, and some are missing; sequencing was by immunoSEQ multiplex PCR. The table lists roughly 260,000 clones, around nine tenths of them singletons, with around 10% in the top ten. The V gene is TRBV19, the J gene TRBJ1-5, with 7 nucleotides matching TRBD1. Sequencing input: peripheral blood. This receptor was taken from a man aged 40-50 years who had recovered from COVID-19. The CDR3 sequence: CASSTTGDQPQHF. DNA of the CDR3: TGTGCCAGTAGTACTACAGGGGATCAGCCCCAGCATTTT.